This section outlines one TCR beta chain sequence together with its context. Its antigen is currently unknown. The data are from a study of blood T cells in healthy people across ages. Points from the study as a whole: Both higher diversity and more naive CD4+ cells marked long-lived donors when set against aged donors. Among T cells, TCR beta diversity per million cells dropped roughly linearly as age rose.

CDR1 LNHDA and CDR2 SQIVND come from the germline V gene (reference sequence). The CDR3 consists of 13 residues. The second PCR ran roughly 7 to 12 cycles with a sample-barcoded 5' primer and J-beta primers. CDR3-containing paired-end reads numbered at least 3 million in each sample. Each CDR3 protein gets one entry after TCRdb re-called the 5' RACE reads with MiXCR. The sample records 1.5 million to 2 million distinct CDR3 sequences, about 50% being singletons. This clonotype was obtained from a woman in her forties in good health. The J gene is TRBJ2-4, the V gene TRBV19; D perhaps matches TRBD1 (6 bases). The end of the DNA aligns better with TRBJ2-7, so the J call may be wrong. Material: blood. CDR3 bases: TGTGCCAGTAGTATAGGCAGGGGCTACGAGCAGTACTTC. This gives the protein CASSIGRGYEQYF.